The 30 T cell receptor beta chains listed next were all sequenced from one sample in a study of Graves' ophthalmopathy and Graves' hyperthyroidism. As the template, RNA transcripts were used to amplify TCR beta CDR3 regions. First-round RT-PCR relied on HTBI primers, and a second-round multiplex PCR came next. MiXCR was run by TCRdb on the multiplex PCR reads, yielding one entry per CDR3 protein. The data show about 620,000 distinct CDR3 sequences, about 20% seen once. Sequenced material: peripheral blood. The receptors originated from a woman aged 18-35 years with stable Graves' hyperthyroidism. Some clones in this sample may be carry-over from other donors' samples.

Notes on this clonotype: The CDR3 end shows no conserved phenylalanine or tryptophan, and so a read error is likely. The chain has TRBV28 and TRBJ2-2; 7 nucleotides line up with TRBD1. Trimming removed 7 bases from V and 2 bases from J; junction bases left unmatched: 13. CDR1 is MDHEN, CDR2 SYDVKM, per germline. This CDR3 region has 17 residues. This CDR3 reads CASKVTRTGGNTGELFS. CDR3 in DNA: TGTGCCAGCAAAGTTACCAGGACAGGCGGAAACACCGGGGAGCTGTTTTCT.

This clonotype was seen repeatedly, ten times or more. V gene TRBV28 combines with J gene TRBJ1-1, with 7 bases identical to TRBD1. Trimming cost V 5 bases and J 4 bases; bases outside gene matches: 7. The germline CDR1 and CDR2 sequences are MDHEN and SYDVKM. The CDR3 length is 14 residues. CDR3: CASSLGTALTEAFF. The CDR3 coding sequence is TGTGCCAGCAGTCTTGGGACAGCACTCACTGAAGCTTTCTTT.

This clonotype was seen at least ten times. The chain employs TRBV28 and TRBJ1-5; D is unclear. CDR1 is MDHEN and CDR2 is SYDVKM in the germline V gene. This CDR3 has 15 residues. Between the trimmed V and J ends, which lost 3 bases and 7 bases, there was a span of 16 bases. The CDR3 is CASSLEFGVGQPQHF. CDR3 bases: TGTGCCAGCAGTTTGGAGTTCGGGGTGGGGCAGCCCCAGCATTTT.

This clonotype was picked up many times. As DNA, the CDR3 is TGTGCCAGCAGTCCAATAAAGGAACTTGGTGGCTACACCTTC. This sequence encodes CASSPIKELGGYTF. The chain joins TRBV25-1 to TRBJ1-2, with D uncertain. The ends were cut back, 5 bases at V and 7 bases at J, with 17 bases in the middle. CDR3 length: 14 amino acids. Looked up from germline, CDR1 is MGHDK and CDR2 is SYGVNS.

This clonotype was recorded a few times. V and J are TRBV28 and TRBJ1-5; D unclear. Germline CDR1 is MDHEN and CDR2 is SYDVKM. Trimming stripped 2 bases from V and 1 base from J, with 9 bases between. The CDR3 is made up of 15 amino acids. Here the CDR3 reads CASSLMTVSNQPQHF. The CDR3 bases are TGTGCCAGCAGTTTAATGACGGTGAGCAATCAGCCCCAGCATTTT.

This chain connects TRBV7-2 to TRBJ2-7; D ambiguous. The germline V and J ends were trimmed by 5 bases and 7 bases, with 9 bases remaining between them. This CDR3 comprises 11 residues. Germline loops: CDR1 SGHTA, CDR2 FQGNSA. CDR3 sequence: CASSVLWEQYF. CDR3 in DNA: TGTGCCAGCAGCGTACTCTGGGAGCAGTACTTC.

A few counts support this clonotype. This chain links TRBV9 with TRBJ2-2; maybe TRBD1 (7 bases). Germline V gene data show CDR1 as SGDLS and CDR2 as YYNGEE. The CDR3 has 16 residues. The V and J ends lost 1 base and 3 bases respectively, with 13 bases between them. The DNA for the CDR3 is TGTGCCAGCAGCGTACACCCAGGGGGGCACACCGGGGAGCTGTTTTTT. The encoded protein is CASSVHPGGHTGELFF. Complete variable domain (other parts from reference TRBV9 and TRBJ2-2): DSGVTQTPKHLITATGQRVTLRCSPRSGDLSVYWYQQSLDQGLQFLIQYYNGEERAKGNILERFSAQQFPDLHSELNLSSLELGDSALYFCASSVHPGGHTGELFFGEGSRLTVL.

V usage is TRBV6-4 and J usage is TRBJ2-2; TRBD1 agrees at 8 bases. Trimming took 5 bases from V and 5 from J; bases not matched to a gene: 13. Germline CDR1 and CDR2: MRHNA and SNTAGT. This CDR3 is 17 amino acids long. The CDR3 nucleotides read TGTGCCAGCAGTCGACCTATGGGACAGGTTATAACCGGGGAGCTGTTTTTT. Protein product: CASSRPMGQVITGELFF.

This clonotype was seen a few times. The CDR3, as DNA: TGTGCCAGCAGTCCGCTCCTCTACTACGAGCAGTACTTC. It yields the protein CASSPLLYYEQYF. J is TRBJ2-7 and V is TRBV28; D is ambiguous. V lost 5 bases, J lost 3 bases, and 11 bases lay in between. Germline lookup yields CDR1 MDHEN and CDR2 SYDVKM. The CDR3 runs 13 residues.

This clonotype was observed many times. The chain couples TRBV27 to TRBJ1-6; D ambiguous. CDR1 MNHEY and CDR2 SMNVEV come from the germline V gene (reference sequence). Deletions cut 2 bases from V and 6 bases from J, with 17 bases between. The length of the CDR3 is 17 residues. CDR3 region: CASSLALTGLPNSPLHF. CDR3 coding DNA: TGTGCCAGCAGTTTAGCACTAACGGGCCTCCCTAATTCACCCCTCCACTTT.

This clonotype was counted only a few times. This chain connects TRBV20-1 to TRBJ2-7; 7 nucleotides agree with TRBD1. Trimming took 6 bases from V and 3 from J; bases not matched to a gene: 14. The CDR3 runs to 15 residues. Germline V gene sequence: CDR1 DFQATT, CDR2 SNEGSKA (reference sequence). CDR3 in amino acids: CSASTGTADIYEQYF. The CDR3 DNA reads as TGCAGTGCATCGACCGGGACAGCGGATATCTACGAGCAGTACTTC.

The J gene is TRBJ2-5, the V gene TRBV12-3 or TRBV12-4; D is possibly TRBD2 (5 bases). V was pared by 6 bases and J by 0 bases, with 14 bases between. This CDR3 contains 15 residues. In DNA form, the CDR3 reads TGTGCCAGCAGCCACGGACTCTCCTACCAAGAGACCCAGTACTTC. Its translation: CASSHGLSYQETQYF.

This clonotype was recorded many times. This rearrangement joins TRBV11-1 to TRBJ1-1, with D unresolved. There are 17 residues in the CDR3. The V gene lost 1 base and the J gene lost 0 bases, with 15 bases spanning the gap. CDR1 and CDR2 from the germline V gene are SGHAT and FQDESV (reference sequence). The CDR3 DNA reads TGTGCCAGCAGCTTAGATGCCTGGGCACCAATGAACACTGAAGCTTTCTTT. Translation: CASSLDAWAPMNTEAFF.

This clonotype turned up a few times. V and J are TRBV27 and TRBJ1-2, with 10 bases identical to TRBD1. This CDR3 region has 17 residues. Germline V CDR1 and CDR2: MNHEY, SMNVEV (reference sequence). Germline trimming cut 2 bases from V and 2 bases from J; bases unmatched to any gene: 8. CDR3 residues: CASSLAAGTGVNYGYTF. CDR3 bases: TGTGCCAGCAGTTTAGCCGCCGGGACAGGGGTAAACTATGGCTACACCTTC.

At least ten counts were recorded for this clonotype. This sequence joins TRBV12-3 or TRBV12-4 and TRBJ1-2; D not resolved. This CDR3 has 13 residues. Trimming cost V 3 bases and J 4 bases, with 9 bases left between them. The CDR3 DNA follows: TGTGCCAGCAGTTTCGAGTCTGGCTATGGCTACACCTTC. It yields the protein CASSFESGYGYTF.

The chain carries TRBV29-1 and TRBJ2-6; D remains unclear. The CDR3 is made up of 15 amino acids. V lost 2 bases and J lost 0, with 8 bases in between. Per germline, CDR1 SQVTM and CDR2 ANQGSEA. In nucleotides, the CDR3 is TGCAGCGTTGAACGACCCCTCTCTGGGGCCAACGTCCTGACTTTC. As protein: CSVERPLSGANVLTF.

This chain links TRBV5-1 with TRBJ2-5; tentative D call: TRBD1 (6 bases). Between the trimmed V and J ends, which lost 3 bases and 2 bases, there was a span of 17 bases. This CDR3 comprises 16 residues. Looked up from germline, CDR1 is SGHRS and CDR2 is YFSETQ. The CDR3 DNA reads as TGCGCCAGCAGCTCCGGGTTGGGGGCGGATCAAGAGACCCAGTACTTC. Its protein product is CASSSGLGADQETQYF.

The rearrangement uses TRBV5-1 and TRBJ2-5; TRBD1 aligns across 7 bases. The CDR3 contains 15 residues. The junction had 8 bases not matched to a gene; V was cut back by 1 base and J by 5 bases. Germline-derived CDR1 and CDR2 are SGHRS and YFSETQ. The CDR3 protein is CASSLFEGARETQYF. In DNA, the CDR3 is TGCGCCAGCAGCTTGTTCGAGGGGGCGAGGGAGACCCAGTACTTC.

A remark on this clonotype: A much larger clone is a single base away; this may be a read error. The chain combines TRBV2 with TRBJ2-7, with a possible D match to TRBD1 (7 bases). The CDR3 runs 13 residues. Germline lookup yields CDR1 SNHLY and CDR2 FYNNEI. The CDR3 sequence is CARQAEGAYEQCF. In DNA form, the CDR3 reads TGTGCCAGGCAGGCGGAGGGGGCGTACGAGCAGTGCTTC.

The V and J genes are TRBV10-3 and TRBJ2-3, with 10 bases matching TRBD2. J was trimmed by 2 bases and V by 0 bases; bases with no gene match: 11. Germline-derived CDR1 and CDR2 are ENHRY and SYGVKD. The CDR3 is 19 amino acids. In nucleotides, the CDR3 is TGTGCCATCAGTGAGTCGGGGGGGCTAGCGGGGGCCGACACAGATACGCAGTATTTT. Its protein product is CAISESGGLAGADTDTQYF.

This clonotype occurred many times. This sequence joins TRBV5-4 and TRBJ2-5; D may be TRBD2 (6 bases). The CDR3 contains 15 residues. Trimming shortened V by 4 bases and J by 3 bases, and 16 bases separated the two germline ends. CDR1 is SGHNT, CDR2 YYREEE, per germline (reference sequence). Here the CDR3 reads CASSLQLGGEETQYF. In DNA form, the CDR3 reads TGTGCCAGCAGCCTCCAACTAGGCGGGGAAGAGACCCAGTACTTC.

Only a few counts were recorded for this clonotype. CDR3 nucleotide sequence: TGTGCCAGCTCACTCGGGACGGCGGACACTGAAGCTTTCTTT. This encodes CASSLGTADTEAFF. The rearrangement uses TRBV18 and TRBJ1-1, with TRBD1 as a possible D gene (5 bases). Germline V gene lookup returns CDR1 KGHSH and CDR2 LQKENI. The V and J ends lost 4 bases and 3 bases respectively, with 12 bases between them. CDR3 length: 14 amino acids.

This clonotype was counted a few times. The chain has TRBV6-1 and TRBJ1-2; 7 positions match TRBD1. V gave up 2 bases and J gave up 7 bases; unmatched junction bases: 13. Germline V gene data show CDR1 as MNHNS and CDR2 as SASEGT. The CDR3 extends over 16 amino acids. The CDR3 DNA sequence: TGTGCCAGCAGTGAACGGTCCGACAGGGCGAGTATTGGCTACACCTTC. This encodes CASSERSDRASIGYTF.

The gene calls are TRBV2 and TRBJ1-1, with 7 positions matching TRBD1. This CDR3 spans 19 amino acids. The J segment lost 1 base and the V segment lost 4 bases, leaving 18 bases of the junction unmatched. Germline assignment: CDR1 SNHLY and CDR2 FYNNEI. The CDR3 sequence: CASSVQSPSPRGANTEAFF. The CDR3 nucleotides read TGTGCCAGCAGTGTCCAATCTCCGTCTCCCAGGGGGGCGAACACTGAAGCTTTCTTT.

The chain has TRBV6-1 and TRBJ2-7, with D unresolved. From germline, CDR1 is MNHNS and CDR2 SASEGT. V was pared by 7 bases and J by 0 bases, with 16 bases between. CDR3 length: 15 residues. In nucleotides, the CDR3 is TGTGCCAGCATCTCAGGCAACAGTTACTCCTACGAGCAGTACTTC. Protein sequence: CASISGNSYSYEQYF.

The genes are TRBV7-9 and TRBJ2-5; unclear D gene. The CDR3 covers 13 residues. CDR1 SEHNR and CDR2 FQNEAQ come from the germline V gene (reference sequence). Trimming cost V 2 bases and J 5 bases, with 9 bases left between them. The CDR3 here is CASSLYEAETQYF. The CDR3 DNA reads as TGTGCCAGCAGCTTATACGAGGCGGAGACCCAGTACTTC.

The sample holds a few counts of this clonotype. The J gene is TRBJ1-6, the V gene TRBV27, with TRBD1 identical over 7 bases. The germline gives CDR1 MNHEY, CDR2 SMNVEV (reference sequence). J lost 5 bases, V lost 5 bases, and 6 bases had no gene match. The CDR3 has 15 residues. The CDR3 loop reads CASSPGTVNNSPLHF. CDR3 DNA sequence: TGTGCCAGCAGTCCCGGGACAGTAAATAATTCACCCCTCCACTTT.

The count of this clonotype is one. The CDR3: CSAPGTSGRDTQYF. The CDR3 bases are TGCAGTGCTCCGGGGACTAGCGGGCGAGATACGCAGTATTTT. V gene TRBV20-1 combines with J gene TRBJ2-3; TRBD2 aligns across 12 bases. CDR3 size: 14 residues. Germline assignment: CDR1 DFQATT and CDR2 SNEGSKA (reference sequence). V shed 5 bases and J 5 bases; nucleotides not matched to a gene: 5.

The chain combines TRBV2 with TRBJ2-7; 12 bases fit TRBD2. Germline-derived CDR1 and CDR2 are SNHLY and FYNNEI. CDR3 size: 17 residues. Trimming took 6 bases from V and 2 from J; bases not matched to a gene: 11. The CDR3 region is CASSQNLAGGPAYEQYF. The CDR3 region has the DNA TGTGCCAGCAGCCAAAACCTAGCGGGAGGGCCCGCCTACGAGCAGTACTTC.

V is TRBV6-2 or TRBV6-3 and J is TRBJ2-2; no clear D. The CDR3 loop spans 14 amino acids. Trimming stripped 8 bases from V and 3 bases from J, with 13 bases between. The germline V gene encodes CDR1 MNHEY and CDR2 SVGEGT. The CDR3 loop is CASLRAGDTGELFF. CDR3 DNA: TGTGCCAGCCTTAGGGCTGGAGACACCGGGGAGCTGTTTTTT.